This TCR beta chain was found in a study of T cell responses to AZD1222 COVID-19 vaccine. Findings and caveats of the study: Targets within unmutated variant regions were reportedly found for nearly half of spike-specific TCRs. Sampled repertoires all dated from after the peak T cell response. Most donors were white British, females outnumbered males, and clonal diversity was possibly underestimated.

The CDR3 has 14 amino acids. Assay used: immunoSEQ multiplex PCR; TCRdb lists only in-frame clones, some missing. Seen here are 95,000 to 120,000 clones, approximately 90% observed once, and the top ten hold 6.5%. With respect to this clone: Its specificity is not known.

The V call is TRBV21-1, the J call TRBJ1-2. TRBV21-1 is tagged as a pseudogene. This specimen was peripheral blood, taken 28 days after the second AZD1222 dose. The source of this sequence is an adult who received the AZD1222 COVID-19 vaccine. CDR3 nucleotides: TGTGCCAGCAGCAAGAGACGGACGACCTATGGCTACACCTTC. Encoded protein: CASSKRRTTYGYTF.